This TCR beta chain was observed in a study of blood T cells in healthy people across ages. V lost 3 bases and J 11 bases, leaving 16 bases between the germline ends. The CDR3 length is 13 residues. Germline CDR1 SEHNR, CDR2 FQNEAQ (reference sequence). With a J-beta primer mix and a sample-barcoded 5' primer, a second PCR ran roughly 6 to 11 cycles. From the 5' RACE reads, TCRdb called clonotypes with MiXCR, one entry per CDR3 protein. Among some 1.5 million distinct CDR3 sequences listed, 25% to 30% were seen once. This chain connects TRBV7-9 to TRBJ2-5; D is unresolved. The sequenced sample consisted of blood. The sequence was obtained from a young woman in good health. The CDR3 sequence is CASSFFEVGEQYF. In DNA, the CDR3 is TGTGCCAGCAGCTTCTTTGAGGTAGGAGAGCAGTACTTC.